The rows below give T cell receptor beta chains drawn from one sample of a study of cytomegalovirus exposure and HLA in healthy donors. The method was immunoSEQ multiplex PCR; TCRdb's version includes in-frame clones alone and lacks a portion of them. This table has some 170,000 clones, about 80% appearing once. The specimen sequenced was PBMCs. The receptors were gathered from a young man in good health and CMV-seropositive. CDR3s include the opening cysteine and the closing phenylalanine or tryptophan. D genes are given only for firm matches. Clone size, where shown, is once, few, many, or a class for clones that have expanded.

CDR3 protein: CASRLDRGGNQPQHF; CDR3 DNA: TGTGCCAGTAGGTTGGACAGGGGCGGCAATCAGCCCCAGCATTTT; D gene: TRBD1; clone size: -; V gene: TRBV19; J gene: TRBJ1-5
CDR3 protein: CAIRGDSSEAFF; CDR3 DNA: TGTGCCATCAGAGGGGACAGCTCTGAAGCTTTCTTT; D gene: TRBD1; clone size: -; V gene: TRBV10-3; J gene: TRBJ1-1
CDR3 protein: CASSLSGRSAYEQYF; CDR3 DNA: TGTGCCAGCAGTTTATCTGGCAGGTCAGCCTACGAGCAGTACTTC; D gene: -; clone size: -; V gene: TRBV27; J gene: TRBJ2-7
CDR3 protein: CASSADRLYEQYF; CDR3 DNA: TGTGCCAGCAGTGCCGACAGACTCTACGAGCAGTACTTC; D gene: -; clone size: -; V gene: TRBV7-8; J gene: TRBJ2-7
CDR3 protein: CASSIDRTGLALAGANVLTF; CDR3 DNA: TGTGCCAGTAGTATAGATCGAACGGGGTTGGCCTTAGCTGGGGCCAACGTCCTGACTTTC; D gene: -; clone size: -; V gene: TRBV19; J gene: TRBJ2-6
CDR3 protein: CASRKGLNQPQHF; CDR3 DNA: TGTGCCAGCAGAAAGGGGCTCAATCAGCCCCAGCATTTT; D gene: -; clone size: few; V gene: TRBV2; J gene: TRBJ1-5
CDR3 protein: CASSLGRGRHQPQHF; CDR3 DNA: TGTGCCAGCAGCTTGGGAAGGGGCCGTCATCAGCCCCAGCATTTT; D gene: -; clone size: -; V gene: TRBV7-2; J gene: TRBJ1-5
CDR3 protein: CASSLVALAVGEQYF; CDR3 DNA: TGTGCCAGCAGCTTAGTCGCCCTAGCGGTAGGCGAGCAGTACTTC; D gene: TRBD2; clone size: -; V gene: TRBV7-9; J gene: TRBJ2-7
CDR3 protein: CASSLEGRAQPQHF; CDR3 DNA: TGTGCCAGCAGCTTAGAGGGCAGGGCTCAGCCCCAGCATTTT; D gene: -; clone size: -; V gene: TRBV11-2; J gene: TRBJ1-5
CDR3 protein: CASSGQYTGELFF; CDR3 DNA: TGTGCCAGTAGTGGACAGTACACCGGGGAGCTGTTTTTT; D gene: -; clone size: -; V gene: TRBV19; J gene: TRBJ2-2
CDR3 protein: CASSAGQGMNYGYTF; CDR3 DNA: TGTGCCAGCAGCGCGGGACAGGGGATGAACTATGGCTACACCTTC; D gene: TRBD1; clone size: -; V gene: TRBV9; J gene: TRBJ1-2
CDR3 protein: CASSQGGIEAFF; CDR3 DNA: TGCGCCAGCAGTCAAGGGGGAATTGAAGCTTTCTTT; D gene: -; clone size: -; V gene: TRBV5-1; J gene: TRBJ1-1
CDR3 protein: CASSSGTSVDNEQFF; CDR3 DNA: TGTGCCAGCAGCTCCGGGACTAGCGTAGACAATGAGCAGTTCTTC; D gene: TRBD2; clone size: -; V gene: TRBV7-9; J gene: TRBJ2-1
CDR3 protein: CSATTENEQYF; CDR3 DNA: TGCAGTGCTACTACAGAGAACGAGCAGTACTTC; D gene: -; clone size: -; V gene: TRBV20-1; J gene: TRBJ2-7
CDR3 protein: CASSLAQETQYF; CDR3 DNA: TGCGCCAGCAGCTTGGCCCAGGAGACCCAGTACTTC; D gene: -; clone size: -; V gene: TRBV5-1; J gene: TRBJ2-5
CDR3 protein: CASSLGGQNTEAFF; CDR3 DNA: TGTGCCAGCAGCTTGGGCGGACAGAACACTGAAGCTTTCTTT; D gene: -; clone size: -; V gene: TRBV5-4; J gene: TRBJ1-1
CDR3 protein: CASSLGTSSQFF; CDR3 DNA: TGTGCCAGCAGCCTGGGGACTAGCTCGCAGTTCTTC; D gene: TRBD2; clone size: -; V gene: TRBV28; J gene: TRBJ2-1
CDR3 protein: CASSSFPSGSLYEQYF; CDR3 DNA: TGTGCCAGCAGCTCCTTTCCTAGCGGGAGTCTCTACGAGCAGTACTTC; D gene: TRBD2; clone size: -; V gene: TRBV11-2; J gene: TRBJ2-7
CDR3 protein: CASSGGRQGGHITYEQYF; CDR3 DNA: TGTGCCAGCAGTGGGGGTAGACAGGGGGGACACATTACCTACGAGCAGTACTTC; D gene: TRBD1; clone size: -; V gene: TRBV27; J gene: TRBJ2-7
CDR3 protein: CASSRTQGSIYGYTF; CDR3 DNA: TGTGCCAGCAGTCGCACCCAGGGGTCTATCTATGGCTACACCTTC; D gene: -; clone size: few; V gene: TRBV28; J gene: TRBJ1-2
CDR3 protein: CASSRTSGLGDEQFF; CDR3 DNA: TGCGCCAGCAGCCGGACTAGCGGCCTCGGGGATGAGCAGTTCTTC; D gene: TRBD2; clone size: -; V gene: TRBV4-1; J gene: TRBJ2-1
CDR3 protein: CASSYATVGGRGKETQYF; CDR3 DNA: TGTGCCAGCAGCTATGCAACAGTGGGGGGGCGGGGCAAGGAGACCCAGTACTTC; D gene: -; clone size: -; V gene: TRBV13; J gene: TRBJ2-5
CDR3 protein: CASSLDRELTDTQYF; CDR3 DNA: TGTGCCAGCAGCTTGGACAGGGAGCTCACAGATACGCAGTATTTT; D gene: -; clone size: -; V gene: TRBV5-4; J gene: TRBJ2-3
CDR3 protein: CASSANRVVSGNTIYF; CDR3 DNA: TGTGCCAGCAGTGCTAACAGGGTTGTGTCTGGAAACACCATATATTTT; D gene: -; clone size: -; V gene: TRBV6-1; J gene: TRBJ1-3
CDR3 protein: CSVLAGGSEQYF; CDR3 DNA: TGCAGCGTATTAGCGGGAGGTAGCGAGCAGTACTTC; D gene: TRBD2; clone size: -; V gene: TRBV29-1; J gene: TRBJ2-7
CDR3 protein: CASSMGQGQETQYF; CDR3 DNA: TGCGCCAGCAGCATGGGACAGGGCCAAGAGACCCAGTACTTC; D gene: TRBD1; clone size: -; V gene: TRBV5-1; J gene: TRBJ2-5
CDR3 protein: CASSILPGYEQYF; CDR3 DNA: TGTGCCAGTAGTATACTCCCAGGCTACGAGCAGTACTTC; D gene: -; clone size: -; V gene: TRBV19; J gene: TRBJ2-7
CDR3 protein: CASSQELIVVLANEQFF; CDR3 DNA: TGTGCCAGCAGCCAAGAGCTCATCGTGGTACTAGCAAATGAGCAGTTCTTC; D gene: -; clone size: -; V gene: TRBV4-2; J gene: TRBJ2-1
CDR3 protein: CASSQGPGGHTQYF; CDR3 DNA: TGCGCCAGCAGCCAAGGCCCAGGGGGCCATACGCAGTATTTT; D gene: TRBD1; clone size: -; V gene: TRBV4-1; J gene: TRBJ2-3
CDR3 protein: CAWTSGSLTDTQYF; CDR3 DNA: TGTGCCTGGACTAGCGGGAGCTTGACAGATACGCAGTATTTT; D gene: TRBD2; clone size: -; V gene: TRBV30; J gene: TRBJ2-3
CDR3 protein: CASSTLQGNTGELFF; CDR3 DNA: TGTGCCAGTAGTACCCTACAGGGGAACACCGGGGAGCTGTTTTTT; D gene: -; clone size: -; V gene: TRBV19; J gene: TRBJ2-2
CDR3 protein: CASTDNYEQYF; CDR3 DNA: TGTGCCAGCACCGACAACTACGAGCAGTACTTC; D gene: -; clone size: -; V gene: TRBV6-5; J gene: TRBJ2-7
CDR3 protein: CASSGMTVVSNNEQFF; CDR3 DNA: TGCGCCAGCAGCGGGATGACAGTTGTCTCGAACAATGAGCAGTTCTTC; D gene: -; clone size: -; V gene: TRBV5-1; J gene: TRBJ2-1
CDR3 protein: CAWSAGTIAGGSSDTQYF; CDR3 DNA: TGTGCCTGGAGTGCAGGGACTATAGCGGGAGGGTCGTCAGATACGCAGTATTTT; D gene: TRBD2; clone size: once; V gene: TRBV30; J gene: TRBJ2-3
CDR3 protein: CASSSLAGVSETQYF; CDR3 DNA: TGTGCTAGCAGCTCCCTAGCGGGCGTTTCAGAGACCCAGTACTTC; D gene: TRBD2; clone size: few; V gene: TRBV7-7; J gene: TRBJ2-5
CDR3 protein: CASCRTSYEQYF; CDR3 DNA: TGTGCCAGCTGCAGGACATCCTACGAGCAGTACTTC; D gene: -; clone size: -; V gene: TRBV6-5; J gene: TRBJ2-7
CDR3 protein: CASSQQGDGNEKLFF; CDR3 DNA: TGTGCCAGCAGTCAACAGGGGGATGGTAATGAAAAACTGTTTTTT; D gene: TRBD1; clone size: -; V gene: TRBV6-5; J gene: TRBJ1-4
CDR3 protein: CASSQRTQTGPYGYTF; CDR3 DNA: TGCGCCAGCAGCCAACGGACACAGACCGGACCCTATGGCTACACCTTC; D gene: -; clone size: -; V gene: TRBV4-3; J gene: TRBJ1-2
CDR3 protein: CASSLANLGGASNQPQHF; CDR3 DNA: TGTGCCAGCAGCTTAGCAAATCTGGGTGGGGCATCTAATCAGCCCCAGCATTTT; D gene: -; clone size: -; V gene: TRBV7-8; J gene: TRBJ1-5
CDR3 protein: CASSSGGDRDSYGYTF; CDR3 DNA: TGTGCCAGCAGCTCGGGGGGGGACAGGGATTCCTATGGCTACACCTTC; D gene: TRBD1; clone size: -; V gene: TRBV7-3; J gene: TRBJ1-2
CDR3 protein: CASSQLLAGSTDTQYF; CDR3 DNA: TGTGCCAGCAGCCAGCTACTAGCGGGGAGCACAGATACGCAGTATTTT; D gene: TRBD2; clone size: -; V gene: TRBV7-9; J gene: TRBJ2-3
CDR3 protein: CASSPGTGVRLDTQYF; CDR3 DNA: TGTGCCAGCAGCCCAGGGACAGGGGTTCGATTAGATACGCAGTATTTT; D gene: TRBD1; clone size: few; V gene: TRBV7-8; J gene: TRBJ2-3
CDR3 protein: CASSVGGYGQPQHF; CDR3 DNA: TGTGCCAGCAGCGTAGGAGGGTATGGTCAGCCCCAGCATTTT; D gene: -; clone size: -; V gene: TRBV9; J gene: TRBJ1-5
CDR3 protein: CASSQDSGLGYEQFF; CDR3 DNA: TGTGCCAGCAGCCAAGATTCGGGACTAGGATATGAGCAGTTCTTC; D gene: TRBD2; clone size: -; V gene: TRBV4-2; J gene: TRBJ2-1
CDR3 protein: CASRFGVGDSYEQSF; CDR3 DNA: TGTGCCAGCAGGTTTGGCGTGGGGGACTCCTACGAGCAGTCCTTC; D gene: -; clone size: few; V gene: TRBV5-4; J gene: TRBJ2-7
CDR3 protein: CASGGQDSNQPQHF; CDR3 DNA: TGTGCCAGCGGGGGACAGGACAGCAATCAGCCCCAGCATTTT; D gene: TRBD1; clone size: -; V gene: TRBV27; J gene: TRBJ1-5
CDR3 protein: CASSQDGGQNQPQHF; CDR3 DNA: TGCGCCAGCAGCCAAGATGGTGGACAGAATCAGCCCCAGCATTTT; D gene: -; clone size: -; V gene: TRBV4-1; J gene: TRBJ1-5
CDR3 protein: CASSQGRSDQPQHF; CDR3 DNA: TGTGCCAGCAGCCAAGGACGCAGCGATCAGCCCCAGCATTTT; D gene: -; clone size: -; V gene: TRBV4-2; J gene: TRBJ1-5
CDR3 protein: CASSLSGTGGFQPQHF; CDR3 DNA: TGTGCCAGCAGTTTATCGGGGACAGGGGGTTTTCAGCCCCAGCATTTT; D gene: TRBD1; clone size: -; V gene: TRBV27; J gene: TRBJ1-5
CDR3 protein: CASSPALADLLTYEQYF; CDR3 DNA: TGTGCCAGCAGCCCCGCCCTGGCAGATCTGTTGACCTACGAGCAGTACTTC; D gene: -; clone size: -; V gene: TRBV7-2; J gene: TRBJ2-7